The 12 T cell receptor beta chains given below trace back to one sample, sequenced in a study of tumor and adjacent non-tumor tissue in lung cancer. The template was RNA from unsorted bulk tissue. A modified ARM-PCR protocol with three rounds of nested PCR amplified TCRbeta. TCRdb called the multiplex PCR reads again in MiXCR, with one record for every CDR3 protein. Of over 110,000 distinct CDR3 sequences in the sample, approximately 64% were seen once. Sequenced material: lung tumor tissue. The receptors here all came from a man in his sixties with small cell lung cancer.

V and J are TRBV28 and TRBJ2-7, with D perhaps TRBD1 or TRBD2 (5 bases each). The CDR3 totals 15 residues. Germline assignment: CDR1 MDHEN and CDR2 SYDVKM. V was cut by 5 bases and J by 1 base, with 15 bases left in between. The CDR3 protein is CASSPSGTASYEQYF. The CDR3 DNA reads TGTGCCAGCAGTCCATCCGGGACGGCATCCTACGAGCAGTACTTC.

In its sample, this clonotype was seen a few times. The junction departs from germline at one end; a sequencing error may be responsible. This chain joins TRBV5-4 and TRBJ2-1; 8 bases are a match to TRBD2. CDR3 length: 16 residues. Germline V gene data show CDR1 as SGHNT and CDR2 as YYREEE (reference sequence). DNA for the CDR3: TGTGCCAGCAGCCTCAGCGGGAGAGGGACCTACAATGAGCGGTTCTTC. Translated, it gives CASSLSGRGTYNERFF.

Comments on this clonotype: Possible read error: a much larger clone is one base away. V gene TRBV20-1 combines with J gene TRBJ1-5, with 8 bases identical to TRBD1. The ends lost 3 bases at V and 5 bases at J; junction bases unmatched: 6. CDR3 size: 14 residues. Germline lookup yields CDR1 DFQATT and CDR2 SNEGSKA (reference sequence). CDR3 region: CSASRAGGDQPQHF. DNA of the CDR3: TGCAGTGCTAGTCGCGCAGGGGGCGATCAGCCCCAGCATTTT.

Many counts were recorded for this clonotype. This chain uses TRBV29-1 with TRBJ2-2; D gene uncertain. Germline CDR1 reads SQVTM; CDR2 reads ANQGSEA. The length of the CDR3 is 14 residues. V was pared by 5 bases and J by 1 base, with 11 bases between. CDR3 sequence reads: CSVTPIRNTGELFF. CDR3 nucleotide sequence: TGCAGCGTTACACCGATCAGGAACACCGGGGAGCTGTTTTTT.

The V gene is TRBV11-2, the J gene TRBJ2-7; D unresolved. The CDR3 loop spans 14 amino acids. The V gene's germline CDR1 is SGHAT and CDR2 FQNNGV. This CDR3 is CASTPGSFRYEHYV. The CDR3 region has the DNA TGTGCCAGTACCCCGGGCAGCTTTCGCTACGAGCATTACGTC.

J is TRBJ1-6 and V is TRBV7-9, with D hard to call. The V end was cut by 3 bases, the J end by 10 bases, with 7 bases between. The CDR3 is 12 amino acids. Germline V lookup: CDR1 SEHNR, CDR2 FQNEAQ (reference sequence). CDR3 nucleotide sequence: TGTGCCAGCAGCTTCGGGGAATCACCCCTCCACTTT. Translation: CASSFGESPLHF.

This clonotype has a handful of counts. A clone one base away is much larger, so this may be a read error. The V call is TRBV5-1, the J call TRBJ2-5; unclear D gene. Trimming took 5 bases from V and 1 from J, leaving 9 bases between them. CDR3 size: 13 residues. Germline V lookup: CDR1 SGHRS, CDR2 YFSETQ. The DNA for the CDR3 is TGCGCCAGCAGACAGTGGTTCCAAGAGACCCAGTACTTC. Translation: CASRQWFQETQYF.

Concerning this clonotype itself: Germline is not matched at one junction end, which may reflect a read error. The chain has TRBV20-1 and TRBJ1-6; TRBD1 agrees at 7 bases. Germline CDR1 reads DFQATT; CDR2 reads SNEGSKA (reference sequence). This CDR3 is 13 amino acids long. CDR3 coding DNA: TGCAGTGCTACCGGGACAGCGGATTCACCCATCCACTTT. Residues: CSATGTADSPIHF.

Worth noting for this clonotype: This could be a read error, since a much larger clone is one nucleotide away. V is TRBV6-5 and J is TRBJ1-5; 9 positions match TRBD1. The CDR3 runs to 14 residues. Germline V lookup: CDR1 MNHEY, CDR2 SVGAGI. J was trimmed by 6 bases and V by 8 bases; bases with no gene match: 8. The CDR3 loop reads CASCQGQGFQPQHF. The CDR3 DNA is TGTGCCAGCTGTCAGGGACAGGGATTTCAGCCCCAGCATTTT.

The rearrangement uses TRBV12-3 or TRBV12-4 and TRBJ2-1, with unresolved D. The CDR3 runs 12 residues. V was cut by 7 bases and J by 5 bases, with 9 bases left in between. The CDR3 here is CASTDPHNEQFF. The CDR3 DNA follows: TGTGCCAGCACCGACCCACACAATGAGCAGTTCTTC.

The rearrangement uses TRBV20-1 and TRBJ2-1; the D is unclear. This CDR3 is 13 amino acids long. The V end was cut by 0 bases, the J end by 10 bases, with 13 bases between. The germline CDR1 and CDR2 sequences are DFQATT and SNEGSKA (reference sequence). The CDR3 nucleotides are TGCAGTGCTAGAGATAGAAGGCGCGTGGAGCAGTTCTTC. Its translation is CSARDRRRVEQFF.

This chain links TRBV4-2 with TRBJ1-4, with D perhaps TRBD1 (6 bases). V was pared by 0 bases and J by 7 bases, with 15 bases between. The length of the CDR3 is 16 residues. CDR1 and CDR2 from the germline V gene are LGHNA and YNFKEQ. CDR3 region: CASSQDTWARGEKLFF. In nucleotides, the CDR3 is TGTGCCAGCAGCCAAGATACGTGGGCCAGGGGTGAAAAACTGTTTTTT.